This T cell receptor beta chain was retrieved from a study of monozygotic twins with inflammatory bowel disease. The study, taken as a whole, reports: Sharing of clonotypes with others was lower in IBD patients than in healthy twins, and this was especially so with disease activity.

Researchers ran eight separate cDNA reactions for each sample. TCRdb reprocessed the 5' RACE reads; each CDR3 protein has one entry and no DNA is given. Across approximately 400,000 distinct CDR3 sequences, the top ten clones capture 2% to 3% of the sample. In the case of this clonotype: The antigen is undetermined.

The sequenced sample was blood. This clonotype was sampled from a human donor with ulcerative colitis or Crohn's disease, or a healthy co-twin of an affected twin (not recorded which).

This CDR3 is CASSQVDLGFLYNEQFF. The gene calls are TRBV4-1 and TRBJ2-1; TCRdb gives TRBD2 as the D gene, but with no DNA this cannot be confirmed. Germline CDR1 is MGHRA and CDR2 is YSYEKL. The CDR3 spans 17 residues.